A single sample gave rise to the 12 T cell receptor beta chains below, sequenced in a study of cytomegalovirus exposure and HLA in healthy donors. PCR involved 60 Vbeta and 13 Jbeta primers. The method was immunoSEQ multiplex PCR; TCRdb's version includes in-frame clones alone and lacks a portion of them. The sample lists some 70,000 clones; under 80% were seen once. The sequencing input was PBMCs. The receptor set was obtained from a male donor in good health and CMV-seropositive.

The chain is built from TRBV2 and TRBJ2-2; 8 nucleotides agree with TRBD1. Germline V gene sequence: CDR1 SNHLY, CDR2 FYNNEI. CDR3 length equals 17 residues. The junction had 12 bases not matched to a gene; V was cut back by 7 bases and J by 2 bases. The CDR3: CASIGQGGGANTGELFF. In DNA form, the CDR3 reads TGTGCCAGCATCGGACAGGGAGGCGGCGCCAACACCGGGGAGCTGTTTTTT.

This clone was observed a few times. The chain uses TRBV6-6 and TRBJ1-3, with 8 positions matching TRBD1. Germline values: CDR1 MNHNY, CDR2 SVGAGI (reference sequence). The V and J ends lost 2 bases and 9 bases, in that order; junction bases with no gene match: 3. This CDR3 spans 13 amino acids. CDR3 DNA: TGTGCCAGCAGTTACGCAGGGGGCAGCACCATATATTTT. Translated: CASSYAGGSTIYF.

The genes are TRBV5-5 and TRBJ2-7; 9 positions agree with TRBD2. The V and J ends lost 0 bases and 4 bases, in that order; junction bases with no gene match: 11. The V gene's germline CDR1 is SGHKS and CDR2 YYEKEE (reference sequence). The CDR3 covers 17 residues. The DNA for the CDR3 is TGTGCCAGCAGCTTGGCCAAGGGGGCGGGAGGGTTGTACGAGCAGTACTTC. Translated, it gives CASSLAKGAGGLYEQYF. The entire variable domain, with the rest obtained from reference TRBV5-5 and TRBJ2-7, is as follows: DAGVTQSPTHLIKTRGQQVTLRCSPISGHKSVSWYQQVLGQGPQFIFQYYEKEERGRGNFPDRFSARQFPNYSSELNVNALLLGDSALYLCASSLAKGAGGLYEQYFGPGTRLTVT.

As for this clone: Other DNA sequences from this sample encode an identical CDR3 as well. Here the CDR3 reads CASSLGQGANYGYTF. CDR3 nucleotide sequence: TGCGCCAGCAGCTTGGGACAGGGGGCTAACTATGGCTACACCTTC. The J gene is TRBJ1-2, the V gene TRBV5-1, with 9 bases identical to TRBD1. The CDR3 has 15 amino acids. With 0 bases clipped from V and 0 bases from J, the junction kept 0 bases outside the gene matches. The germline gives CDR1 SGHRS, CDR2 YFSETQ.

V is TRBV10-2 and J is TRBJ1-5; D not resolved. Germline CDR1 reads WSHSY; CDR2 reads SAAADI. The CDR3 contains 12 residues. The V and J ends lost 6 bases and 3 bases respectively, with 6 bases between them. As DNA, the CDR3 is TGCGCCAGCAGGAACATCAATCAGCCCCAGCATTTT. Amino acid sequence: CASRNINQPQHF.

The chain employs TRBV19 and TRBJ2-1, with TRBD2 matching over 10 bases. Germline V gene data show CDR1 as LNHDA and CDR2 as SQIVND (reference sequence). Losses at the gene ends were 3 bases for V and 3 bases for J; bases not matched to a gene: 5. This CDR3 has 16 residues. This CDR3 reads CASSMGTSEHYNEQFF. The CDR3 nucleotides read TGTGCCAGTAGTATGGGGACTAGCGAACACTACAATGAGCAGTTCTTC.

This clone was found a few times. The chain joins TRBV4-3 to TRBJ2-3; D unclear. Germline V gives CDR1 LGHNA, CDR2 YSLEER. The CDR3 has 13 residues. V lost 0 bases and J 4 bases, leaving 5 bases between the germline ends. The CDR3 DNA reads TGCGCCAGCAGCCAAGATCCCGCAGATACGCAGTATTTT. Translated: CASSQDPADTQYF.

This clone showed up just once. This chain joins TRBV5-1 and TRBJ2-7, with a possible D match to TRBD1 (5 bases). The germline V gene encodes CDR1 SGHRS and CDR2 YFSETQ. CDR3 length: 14 amino acids. V lost 1 base to trimming and J lost 0 bases, with 8 bases between them. The CDR3 DNA follows: TGCGCCAGCAGCTTGCAGGGCAGCTCCTACGAGCAGTACTTC. It is translated as CASSLQGSSYEQYF.

Note on this clone: Sequence at one end of the junction differs from germline and may be a read error. The chain is built from TRBV14 and TRBJ2-3; possible D gene TRBD1, 6 bases. CDR3 length equals 14 residues. Germline values: CDR1 SGHDN, CDR2 FVKESK. CDR3 coding DNA: TGTGCCAGCAGCCAAGGGGGGCGCCTAGAGCACGAGGATTTT. Protein: CASSQGGRLEHEDF.

The genes are TRBV30 and TRBJ2-2, with TRBD1 matching over 7 bases. Germline V CDR1 and CDR2: GTSNPN, SVGIG (reference sequence). The CDR3 has 14 residues. Trimming took 3 bases from V and 0 from J; bases not matched to a gene: 1. The CDR3 nucleotides read TGTGCCTGGAGAGGGGGCCCGAACACCGGGGAGCTGTTTTTT. Translating gives CAWRGGPNTGELFF.

The rearrangement uses TRBV29-1 and TRBJ1-1; a possible D gene is TRBD1 (5 bases). Germline loops: CDR1 SQVTM, CDR2 ANQGSEA. Trimming removed 3 bases from V and 6 bases from J, with 11 bases in between. The CDR3 is 12 residues long. The CDR3 is CSVDRQGSEAFF. CDR3 nucleotides: TGCAGCGTTGACAGGCAGGGCTCTGAAGCTTTCTTT.

The chain recombines TRBV7-3 with TRBJ2-7; the match to TRBD2 covers 12 bases. CDR3 length: 15 amino acids. Germline trimming cut 0 bases from V and 4 bases from J; bases unmatched to any gene: 1. Germline V gene data show CDR1 as SGHTA and CDR2 as FQGTGA. The CDR3 DNA reads TGTGCCAGCAGCTTAACCGGGACTAGCGGGTACGAGCAGTACTTC. Protein product: CASSLTGTSGYEQYF.